The sequence of this T cell receptor beta chain was determined in a study of human thymus T cells. Study results and caveats: In unrelated individuals, thymic repertoires overlapped highly, according to related research.

Clones were sequenced by immunoSEQ multiplex PCR, and TCRdb holds only the in-frame ones, with some missing. Among some 78,000 clones listed, 96% were seen once. The study used thymus tissue resected during corrective heart surgery. Details on this clone: The target antigen is unknown. Because the CDR3's place on the DNA is in doubt, the DNA is left out and the CDR3 is given as listed by TCRdb.

Per germline, CDR1 MGHRA and CDR2 YSYEKL. Including both end residues, the CDR3 is 18 amino acids long. The sample was thymus tissue. This clonotype was sampled from a boy younger than two with a congenital heart defect but otherwise immunologically healthy. V usage is TRBV4-1 and J usage is TRBJ2-7; the D call in the table, TRBD2, was not verified against the DNA. The CDR3 loop reads CASSQEQVAAGSPGEQYF.